The 13 T cell receptor beta chains presented below share a single source sample, sequenced in a study of cytomegalovirus exposure and HLA in healthy donors. PCR amplification relied on 60 Vbeta primers (plus 13 Jbeta primers). Profiling relied on immunoSEQ multiplex PCR, and the TCRdb table lists in-frame clones only, not all of them. The sample carries about 82,000 clones, approximately 74% recorded once. Input material: PBMCs. The source is a woman between 45 and 60 years old in good health and CMV-seropositive.

The V and J genes are TRBV21-1 and TRBJ2-1; the table's D call, TRBD1, was not checked against the DNA. TRBV21-1 is listed as a pseudogene. This CDR3 is built from 14 residues. The CDR3 region is CASSKGWADNEQFF. CDR3 coding DNA: TGTGCCAGCAGCAAAGGGTGGGCAGACAATGAGCAGTTCTTC.

The count of this clone is one. The chain combines TRBV5-6 with TRBJ1-4, with 7 bases identical to TRBD1. The V gene end was trimmed by 0 bases and the J gene end by 5 bases; junction bases not matched to a gene: 10. CDR1 and CDR2 (germline): SGHDT, YYEEEE. This CDR3 comprises 17 residues. CDR3 amino acids: CASSLEERSQGNEKLFF. DNA for the CDR3: TGTGCCAGCAGCTTGGAGGAGAGGTCACAGGGGAATGAAAAACTGTTTTTT.

This clone has only a few counts. This chain uses TRBV6-5 with TRBJ2-1, with unresolved D. The V end was cut by 3 bases, the J end by 9 bases, with 12 bases between. This CDR3 is built from 13 residues. The germline V gene has CDR1 MNHEY and CDR2 SVGAGI. CDR3 DNA sequence: TGTGCCAGCAGTTATGGCCTAGTCGGTGAGCAGTTCTTC. Its protein product is CASSYGLVGEQFF.

The CDR3 sequence: CSVQVTYEQYF. The CDR3, as DNA: TGCAGTGTACAGGTAACCTACGAGCAGTACTTC. The rearrangement uses TRBV20-1 and TRBJ2-5; a weak D match, TRBD1 (5 bases). The better agreement between TRBJ2-7 and the DNA end casts doubt on the J call. The CDR3 sequence is 11 residues long. The germline V gene encodes CDR1 DFQATT and CDR2 SNEGSKA (reference sequence).

The V call is TRBV7-3, the J call TRBJ2-3; 10 nucleotides line up with TRBD2. Germline CDR1 SGHTA, CDR2 FQGTGA. Losses at the gene ends were 5 bases for V and 1 base for J; bases not matched to a gene: 6. This CDR3 region has 16 residues. CDR3 in DNA: TGTGCCAGCAGCCCATTAGCGGGGGGCGGCACAGATACGCAGTATTTT. Amino acids: CASSPLAGGGTDTQYF.

The V call is TRBV6-5, the J call TRBJ2-7; 8 bases are shared with TRBD2. V lost 1 base, J lost 0 bases, and 2 bases stayed unmatched. The CDR3 is 15 residues long. Germline V gives CDR1 MNHEY, CDR2 SVGAGI. The CDR3 protein is CASSYFTSGSYEQYF. CDR3 DNA sequence: TGTGCCAGCAGTTACTTTACTAGCGGCTCCTACGAGCAGTACTTC.

The CDR3: CSVGPSGQGVVEQFF. CDR3 coding DNA: TGCAGCGTTGGCCCCTCGGGACAGGGGGTGGTTGAGCAGTTCTTC. The chain carries TRBV29-1 and TRBJ2-1, with 11 bases lining up with TRBD1. CDR3 length: 15 residues. V shed 4 bases and J 9 bases; nucleotides not matched to a gene: 11. Germline V gives CDR1 SQVTM, CDR2 ANQGSEA.

The chain is built from TRBV2 and TRBJ1-5; 9 nucleotides agree with TRBD1. V was pared by 2 bases and J by 3 bases, with 2 bases of the junction left unmatched. The CDR3 length is 15 residues. CDR1 is SNHLY, CDR2 FYNNEI, per germline. The DNA of the CDR3 is TGTGCCAGCAGTGAACGGGACAGGGTCAATCAGCCCCAGCATTTT. It encodes CASSERDRVNQPQHF.

CDR3 sequence: CASTSGRIREQYF. In DNA, the CDR3 is TGTGCCAGCACAAGCGGGAGGATAAGGGAGCAGTACTTC. J is TRBJ2-7 and V is TRBV7-9; 9 positions agree with TRBD2. The V and J ends lost 7 bases and 7 bases, in that order; junction bases with no gene match: 8. The CDR3 is 13 amino acids. CDR1 is SEHNR, CDR2 FQNEAQ, per germline (reference sequence).

The chain is built from TRBV5-6 and TRBJ1-4; 7 bases agree with TRBD1. CDR1 and CDR2 (germline): SGHDT, YYEEEE. This CDR3 comprises 12 residues. The junction had 2 bases not matched to a gene; V was cut back by 7 bases and J by 5 bases. CDR3 DNA: TGTGCCAGCCAGGGACAGAATGAAAAACTGTTTTTT. It specifies CASQGQNEKLFF.

The rearrangement uses TRBV5-4 and TRBJ2-1; perhaps TRBD2 as D (6 bases). V was trimmed by 0 bases and J by 5 bases, leaving 9 bases between them. Germline V CDR1 and CDR2: SGHNT, YYREEE (reference sequence). This CDR3 has 14 residues. In DNA, the CDR3 is TGTGCCAGCAGCTTGGTACTAGCCAACAATGAGCAGTTCTTC. Its protein is CASSLVLANNEQFF.

The J gene is TRBJ1-1, the V gene TRBV5-1; D gene ambiguous. The V gene's germline CDR1 is SGHRS and CDR2 YFSETQ. The CDR3 is made up of 15 amino acids. The ends were cut back, 0 bases at V and 1 base at J, with 10 bases in the middle. CDR3 sequence (DNA): TGCGCCAGCAGCTTGGGTGCCCGCGAGAACACTGAAGCTTTCTTT. This translates into CASSLGARENTEAFF.

In this sample, this clone turned up once. The CDR3 coding sequence is TGTGCCAGCAGCAAAGGGACAGGCGAGACCCAGTACTTC. It translates to CASSKGTGETQYF. The chain combines TRBV11-3 with TRBJ2-5; TRBD1 agrees at 8 bases. The germline gives CDR1 SGHNT, CDR2 YENEEA. Losses at the gene ends were 5 bases for V and 5 bases for J; bases not matched to a gene: 4. This CDR3 comprises 13 residues.